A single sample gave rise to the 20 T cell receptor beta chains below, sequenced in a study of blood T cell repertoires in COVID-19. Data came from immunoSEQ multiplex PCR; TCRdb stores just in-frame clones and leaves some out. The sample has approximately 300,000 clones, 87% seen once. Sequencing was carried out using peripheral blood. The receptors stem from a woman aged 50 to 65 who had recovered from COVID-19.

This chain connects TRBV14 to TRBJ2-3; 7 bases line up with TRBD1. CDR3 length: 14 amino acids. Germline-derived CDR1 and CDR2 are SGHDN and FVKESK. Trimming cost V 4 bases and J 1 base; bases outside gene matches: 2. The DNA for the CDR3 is TGTGCCAGCAGCCTTGGACAGGGCACAGATACGCAGTATTTT. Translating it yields CASSLGQGTDTQYF.

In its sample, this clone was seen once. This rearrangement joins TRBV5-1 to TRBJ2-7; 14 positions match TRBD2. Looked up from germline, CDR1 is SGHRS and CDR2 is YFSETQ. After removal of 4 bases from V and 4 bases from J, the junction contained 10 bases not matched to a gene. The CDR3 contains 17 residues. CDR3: CASSPGLAGASRYEQYF. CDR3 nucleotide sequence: TGCGCCAGCAGCCCGGGACTAGCGGGAGCATCGAGGTACGAGCAGTACTTC.

This CDR3 reads CASSSTGGHWTGELFF. The CDR3, as DNA: TGTGCCAGCTCATCGACAGGGGGCCATTGGACCGGGGAGCTGTTTTTT. This sequence joins TRBV18 and TRBJ2-2; the match to TRBD1 covers 10 bases. Trimming took 5 bases from V and 5 from J; bases not matched to a gene: 8. Germline CDR1 reads KGHSH; CDR2 reads LQKENI. CDR3 length equals 16 residues.

The CDR3 spells CASSLAPWQGRTEAFF. For the CDR3, the DNA is TGTGCCAGCAGCTTAGCGCCGTGGCAGGGGAGAACTGAAGCTTTCTTT. The chain links TRBV11-1 to TRBJ1-1, with D possibly matching TRBD1 (6 bases). This CDR3 is built from 16 residues. Germline assignment: CDR1 SGHAT and CDR2 FQDESV (reference sequence). V was trimmed by 0 bases and J by 5 bases, leaving 16 bases between them.

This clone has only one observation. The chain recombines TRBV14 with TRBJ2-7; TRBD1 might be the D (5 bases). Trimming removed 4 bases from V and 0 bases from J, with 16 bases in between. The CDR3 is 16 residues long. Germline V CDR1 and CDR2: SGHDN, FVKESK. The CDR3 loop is CASSRIMGDSSYEQYF. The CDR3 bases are TGTGCCAGCAGCCGGATAATGGGCGACAGCTCCTACGAGCAGTACTTC.

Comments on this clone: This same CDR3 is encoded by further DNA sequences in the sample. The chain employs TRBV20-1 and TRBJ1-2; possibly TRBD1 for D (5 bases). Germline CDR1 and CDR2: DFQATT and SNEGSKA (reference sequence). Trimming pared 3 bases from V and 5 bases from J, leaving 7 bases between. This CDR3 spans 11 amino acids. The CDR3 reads CSARQGYGYTF. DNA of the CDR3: TGCAGTGCTAGGCAGGGTTATGGCTACACCTTC.

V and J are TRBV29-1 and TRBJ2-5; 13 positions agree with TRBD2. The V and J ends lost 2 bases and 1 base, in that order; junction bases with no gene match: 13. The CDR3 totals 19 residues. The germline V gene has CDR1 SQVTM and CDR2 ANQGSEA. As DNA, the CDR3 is TGCAGCGTTGAAAAGGCCGGGACTAGCGGGGTTAAACTCCAAGAGACCCAGTACTTC. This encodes CSVEKAGTSGVKLQETQYF.

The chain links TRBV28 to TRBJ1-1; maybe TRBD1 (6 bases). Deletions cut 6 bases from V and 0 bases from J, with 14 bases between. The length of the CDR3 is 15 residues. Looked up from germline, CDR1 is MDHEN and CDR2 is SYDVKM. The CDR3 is CASRRPGQVNTEAFF. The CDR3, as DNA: TGTGCCAGCAGGCGCCCGGGACAAGTGAACACTGAAGCTTTCTTT.

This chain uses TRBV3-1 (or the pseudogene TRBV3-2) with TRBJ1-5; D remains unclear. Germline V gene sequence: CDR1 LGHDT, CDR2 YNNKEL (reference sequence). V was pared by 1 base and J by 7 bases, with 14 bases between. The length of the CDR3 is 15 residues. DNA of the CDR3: TGTGCCAGCAGCCAAGTATTCGGAAGCGGCCAGCCCCAGCATTTT. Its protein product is CASSQVFGSGQPQHF.

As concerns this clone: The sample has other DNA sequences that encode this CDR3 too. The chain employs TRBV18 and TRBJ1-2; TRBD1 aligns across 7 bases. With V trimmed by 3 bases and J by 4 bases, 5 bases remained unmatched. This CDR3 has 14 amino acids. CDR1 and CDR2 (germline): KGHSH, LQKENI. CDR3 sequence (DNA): TGTGCCAGCTCACCCGGGGACAGTCGCTATGGCTACACCTTC. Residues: CASSPGDSRYGYTF.

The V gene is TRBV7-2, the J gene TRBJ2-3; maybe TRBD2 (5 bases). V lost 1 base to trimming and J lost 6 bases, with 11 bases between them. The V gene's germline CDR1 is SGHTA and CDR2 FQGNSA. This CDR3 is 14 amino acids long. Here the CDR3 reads CASSLGWGEDTQYF. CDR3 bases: TGTGCCAGCAGCTTAGGCTGGGGAGAGGATACGCAGTATTTT.

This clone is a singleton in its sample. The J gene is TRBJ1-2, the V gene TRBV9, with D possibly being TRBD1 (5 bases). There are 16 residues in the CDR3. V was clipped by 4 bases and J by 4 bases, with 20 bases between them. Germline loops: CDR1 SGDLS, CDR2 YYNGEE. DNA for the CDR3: TGTGCCAGCAGCCCCCATCCCTCAACGGGGGGCTATGGCTACACCTTC. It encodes CASSPHPSTGGYGYTF.

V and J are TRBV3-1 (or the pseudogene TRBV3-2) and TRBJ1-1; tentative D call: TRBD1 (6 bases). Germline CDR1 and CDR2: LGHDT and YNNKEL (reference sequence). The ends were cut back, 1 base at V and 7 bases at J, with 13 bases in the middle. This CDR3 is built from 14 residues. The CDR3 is CASSQGGRPNEAFF. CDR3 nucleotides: TGTGCCAGCAGCCAAGGGGGGCGACCGAATGAAGCTTTCTTT.

The CDR3 DNA is TGCGCCAGCAGCTTGATTACAGGGGGGAACTATGGCTACACCTTC. Protein: CASSLITGGNYGYTF. The chain is built from TRBV5-1 and TRBJ1-2; 8 bases fit TRBD1. Germline values: CDR1 SGHRS, CDR2 YFSETQ. Germline trimming cut 1 base from V and 2 bases from J; bases unmatched to any gene: 4. The length of the CDR3 is 15 residues. Full variable domain (missing parts from reference TRBV5-1 and TRBJ1-2): KAGVTQTPRYLIKTRGQQVTLSCSPISGHRSVSWYQQTPGQGLQFLFEYFSETQRNKGNFPGRFSGRQFSNSRSEMNVSTLELGDSALYLCASSLITGGNYGYTFGSGTRLTVV.

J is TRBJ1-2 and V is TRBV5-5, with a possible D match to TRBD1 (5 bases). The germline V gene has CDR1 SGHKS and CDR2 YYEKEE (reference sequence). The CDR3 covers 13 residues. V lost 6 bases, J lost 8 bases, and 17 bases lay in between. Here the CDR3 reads CASNPRGSEGYTF. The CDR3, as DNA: TGTGCCAGCAATCCAAGGGGATCGGAGGGCTACACCTTC.

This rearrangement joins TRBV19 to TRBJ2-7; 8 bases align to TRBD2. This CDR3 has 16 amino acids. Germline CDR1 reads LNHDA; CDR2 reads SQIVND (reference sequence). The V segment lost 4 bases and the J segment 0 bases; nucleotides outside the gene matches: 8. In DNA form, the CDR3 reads TGTGCCAGTAGTAACGCAGCGGGGGCGACCTCCTACGAGCAGTACTTC. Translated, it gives CASSNAAGATSYEQYF. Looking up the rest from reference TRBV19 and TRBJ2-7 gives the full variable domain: DGGITQSPKYLFRKEGQNVTLSCEQNLNHDAMYWYRQDPGQGLRLIYYSQIVNDFQKGDIAEGYSVSREKKESFPLTVTSAQKNPTAFYLCASSNAAGATSYEQYFGPGTRLTVT.

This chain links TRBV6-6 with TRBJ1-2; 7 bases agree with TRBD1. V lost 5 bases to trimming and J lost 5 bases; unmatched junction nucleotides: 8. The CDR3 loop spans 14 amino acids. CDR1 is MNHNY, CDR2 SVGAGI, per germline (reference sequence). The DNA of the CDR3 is TGTGCCAGCAGTGGTGTGGGACAGCTTTATGGCTACACCTTC. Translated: CASSGVGQLYGYTF.

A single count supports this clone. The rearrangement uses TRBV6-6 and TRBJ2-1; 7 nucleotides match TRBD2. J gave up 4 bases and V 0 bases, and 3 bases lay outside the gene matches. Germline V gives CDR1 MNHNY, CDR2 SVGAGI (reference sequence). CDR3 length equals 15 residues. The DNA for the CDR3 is TGTGCCAGCAGTTACTCCCTAGCGGCATACAATGAGCAGTTCTTC. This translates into CASSYSLAAYNEQFF.

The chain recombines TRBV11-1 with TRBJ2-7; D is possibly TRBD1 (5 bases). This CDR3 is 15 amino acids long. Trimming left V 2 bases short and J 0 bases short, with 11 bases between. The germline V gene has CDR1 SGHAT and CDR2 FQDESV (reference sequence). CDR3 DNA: TGTGCCAGCAGCTTACAACAGGAGAGCTCCTACGAGCAGTACTTC. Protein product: CASSLQQESSYEQYF.

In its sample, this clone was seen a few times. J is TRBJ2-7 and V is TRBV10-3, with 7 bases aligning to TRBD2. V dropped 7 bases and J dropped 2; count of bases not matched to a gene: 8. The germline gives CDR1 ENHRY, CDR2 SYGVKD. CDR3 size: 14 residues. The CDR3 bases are TGTGCCATCAAGGGCCCGGGGGGTACCTACGAGCAGTACTTC. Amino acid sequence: CAIKGPGGTYEQYF.